This T cell receptor beta chain emerged from a study of beta chain features in type 1 diabetes. Investigators reverse transcribed all isolated RNA, so they sequenced expressed TCRB transcripts. Data came from immunoSEQ multiplex PCR; TCRdb stores just in-frame clones and leaves some out. This sample has more than 150,000 clones, with approximately 9.1% found just once. A remark on this clone: Its antigen is not identified.

The study's findings and limits: A cDNA-based sequencing approach could over-represent cells with high TCR expression. Across all four CD4+ subsets, people with type 1 diabetes showed modestly shorter TCRB CDR3s.

Looked up from germline, CDR1 is SNHLY and CDR2 is FYNNEI. The CDR3 extends over 10 amino acids. V was clipped by 8 bases and J by 2 bases, with 3 bases between them. Sequenced sample: central memory CD4+ T cells from blood. This TCR derives from a woman under 30 in good health. V gene TRBV2 combines with J gene TRBJ2-5; D gene uncertain. DNA for the CDR3: TGTGCCAGCGAGCAAGAGACCCAGTACTTC. Its translation: CASEQETQYF.